This TCR beta chain was sequenced in a study of control samples from healthy donors and cancer patients. There are a few counts of this clone. Some clones are missing from TCRdb's copy, which holds only in-frame ones; the method was immunoSEQ multiplex PCR. The repertoire holds about 410,000 clones, 90% seen once, with over 5.5% in the top ten. The germline V gene encodes CDR1 MNHEY and CDR2 SMNVEV (reference sequence). V shed 4 bases, J shed 2 bases, and the junction held 4 bases outside the gene matches. The CDR3 has 14 residues. The J gene is TRBJ1-1, the V gene TRBV27; 7 positions match TRBD1. The sequenced sample consisted of PBMCs. This TCR was recovered from a man in his forties with head and neck cancer. DNA for the CDR3: TGTGCCAGCAGTTCAAGACAGGGCAACACTGAAGCTTTCTTT. Its translation is CASSSRQGNTEAFF.